One sample yielded the 18 T cell receptor beta chains listed below, sequenced in a study of brain T cells in children with intractable seizures. Some clones are missing from TCRdb's copy, which holds only in-frame ones; the method was immunoSEQ multiplex PCR. The profile shows fewer than 150,000 clones, under 95% of them singletons. The material sequenced was peripheral blood, taken at surgery. These receptors were obtained from a boy younger than two with hemimegalencephaly and intractable seizures.

The chain employs TRBV28 and TRBJ2-7; D remains ambiguous. V dropped 2 bases and J dropped 0 bases, with 17 bases sitting between them. The CDR3 spans 17 residues. CDR1 and CDR2 from the germline V gene are MDHEN and SYDVKM. The CDR3, as DNA: TGTGCCAGCAGTTTAGTACCTACGAGGAGAGGCTCCTACGAGCAGTACTTC. This encodes CASSLVPTRRGSYEQYF. Based on the CDR3 plus reference TRBV28 and TRBJ2-7, the full variable domain is DVKVTQSSRYLVKRTGEKVFLECVQDMDHENMFWYRQDPGLGLRLIYFSYDVKMKEKGDIPEGYSVSREKKERFSLILESASTNQTSMYLCASSLVPTRRGSYEQYFGPGTRLTVT.

Only a few counts were recorded for this clone. The chain employs TRBV10-3 and TRBJ1-4; D gene ambiguous. There are 12 residues in the CDR3. Germline loops: CDR1 ENHRY, CDR2 SYGVKD. V was trimmed by 3 bases and J by 8 bases, leaving 7 bases between them. CDR3 region: CAISDPGEKLFF. CDR3 in DNA: TGTGCCATCAGTGACCCGGGGGAAAAACTGTTTTTT.

The V and J genes are TRBV1 and TRBJ1-6. TRBV1 is deemed a pseudogene. The CDR3 runs 19 residues. CDR3 sequence (DNA): TGCACCAGCAGCCACTCAGGGACTAATAACAGCTCCTATAATTCACCCCTCCACTTT. Amino acid sequence: CTSSHSGTNNSSYNSPLHF.

The chain is built from TRBV5-1 and TRBJ2-3, with 9 nucleotides matching TRBD1. V trimming: 9 bases; J trimming: 5 bases; junction bases outside the gene matches: 7. Germline lookup yields CDR1 SGHRS and CDR2 YFSETQ. The CDR3 consists of 13 residues. CDR3 DNA sequence: TGCGCCACCGCACAGGGGGCAATAGATACGCAGTATTTT. Its translation is CATAQGAIDTQYF.

The chain couples TRBV27 to TRBJ1-5, with 7 bases fitting TRBD1. This CDR3 has 15 amino acids. J gave up 0 bases and V 8 bases, and 7 bases lay outside the gene matches. CDR1 and CDR2 (germline): MNHEY, SMNVEV (reference sequence). The CDR3: CASRAGTDSNQPQHF. DNA of the CDR3: TGTGCCAGCCGCGCCGGGACAGATAGCAATCAGCCCCAGCATTTT.

The rearrangement uses TRBV4-1 and TRBJ1-6, with D perhaps matching TRBD1 (5 bases). This CDR3 region has 18 residues. Germline V lookup: CDR1 MGHRA, CDR2 YSYEKL. V was shortened by 1 base and J by 2 bases, with 15 bases between the two germline ends. DNA for the CDR3: TGCGCCAGCAGCCAAGTGGCCCCGGGGGTCGCCTATAATTCACCCCTCCACTTT. Translating it yields CASSQVAPGVAYNSPLHF.

CDR3 residues: CASSLAGGPEDTQYF. CDR3 DNA: TGTGCCAGCAGCTTAGCGGGAGGGCCGGAGGATACGCAGTATTTT. This rearrangement joins TRBV13 to TRBJ2-3, with 8 bases matching TRBD2. CDR1 and CDR2 from the germline V gene are PRHDT and FYEKMQ (reference sequence). Trimming cost V 1 base and J 6 bases; bases outside gene matches: 6. The CDR3 contains 15 residues.

This clone was seen a single time. V gene TRBV15 combines with J gene TRBJ1-4; no reliable D call. Germline V gene data show CDR1 as LNHNV and CDR2 as YYDKDF (reference sequence). Trimming removed 1 base at V and 2 bases at J, with 11 bases between. The CDR3 is made up of 16 amino acids. CDR3 residues: CATSRGLAGTNEKLFF. The DNA for the CDR3 is TGTGCCACCAGCAGAGGCCTGGCAGGTACTAATGAAAAACTGTTTTTT.

This clone came up once. Here the CDR3 reads CASSPTGGRGNQPQHF. The CDR3 DNA sequence: TGTGCCAGTAGTCCCACAGGGGGCAGAGGCAATCAGCCCCAGCATTTT. The chain is built from TRBV19 and TRBJ1-5; 9 nucleotides line up with TRBD1. Germline V CDR1 and CDR2: LNHDA, SQIVND (reference sequence). V lost 5 bases to trimming and J lost 2 bases; unmatched junction nucleotides: 7. The length of the CDR3 is 16 residues.

The gene calls are TRBV27 and TRBJ2-7; possible D gene TRBD1, 6 bases. There are 14 residues in the CDR3. Between the trimmed V and J ends, which lost 6 bases and 0 bases, there was a span of 12 bases. From germline, CDR1 is MNHEY and CDR2 SMNVEV (reference sequence). The CDR3 nucleotides are TGTGCCAGCAGGTGGGACACCACCTCCTACGAGCAGTACTTC. This codes for CASRWDTTSYEQYF.

The chain carries TRBV2 and TRBJ2-5, with 7 nucleotides matching TRBD2. The V and J ends lost 5 bases and 2 bases, in that order; junction bases with no gene match: 8. The CDR3 has 15 amino acids. Germline values: CDR1 SNHLY, CDR2 FYNNEI. CDR3 protein: CASSYPRTRQETQYF. CDR3 bases: TGTGCCAGCAGTTATCCTCGGACTAGACAAGAGACCCAGTACTTC.

The rearrangement joins TRBV7-3 to TRBJ2-1, with D possibly matching TRBD2 (5 bases). Trimming left V 5 bases short and J 1 base short, with 15 bases between. There are 16 residues in the CDR3. Germline assignment: CDR1 SGHTA and CDR2 FQGTGA. The CDR3 is CASSPARVDSYNEQFF. The CDR3 nucleotides are TGTGCCAGCAGCCCTGCGAGGGTGGATTCCTACAATGAGCAGTTCTTC.

This chain links TRBV27 with TRBJ2-7; tentatively, D is TRBD2 (6 bases). Germline V gene sequence: CDR1 MNHEY, CDR2 SMNVEV (reference sequence). V was shortened by 5 bases and J by 3 bases, with 11 bases between the two germline ends. This CDR3 comprises 13 residues. CDR3 sequence: CASSQTSYYEQYF. DNA for the CDR3: TGTGCCAGCAGTCAGACTAGTTACTACGAGCAGTACTTC.

The V and J genes are TRBV6-5 and TRBJ2-7; D gene uncertain. The germline V gene has CDR1 MNHEY and CDR2 SVGAGI. This CDR3 is built from 15 residues. V gave up 7 bases and J gave up 1 base, with 17 bases separating them. The DNA of the CDR3 is TGTGCCAGCATCGACCCCGGACGGCTATCCTACGAGCAGTACTTC. Amino acids: CASIDPGRLSYEQYF.

The rearrangement links TRBV5-1 to TRBJ2-7; no clear D gene. Trimming pared 2 bases from V and 2 bases from J, leaving 8 bases between. CDR1 is SGHRS and CDR2 is YFSETQ in the germline V gene. This CDR3 region has 13 residues. The CDR3 spells CASSFAYTYEQYF. CDR3 coding DNA: TGCGCCAGCAGCTTTGCTTACACCTACGAGCAGTACTTC.

The chain has TRBV7-3 and TRBJ1-3; 10 bases agree with TRBD1. The CDR3 is made up of 17 amino acids. V dropped 0 bases and J dropped 10; count of bases not matched to a gene: 12. Germline loops: CDR1 SGHTA, CDR2 FQGTGA. For the CDR3, the DNA is TGTGCCAGCAGCTTAACCCATGACAGGGGGCTCGGTCGGACCATATATTTT. Translating gives CASSLTHDRGLGRTIYF.

The V call is TRBV28, the J call TRBJ1-5, with 7 bases identical to TRBD1. Per the germline V gene, CDR1 is MDHEN and CDR2 is SYDVKM. The length of the CDR3 is 16 residues. V was pared by 6 bases and J by 2 bases, with 10 bases of the junction left unmatched. The CDR3 loop is CASSPNRGNGNQPQHF. The CDR3 nucleotides read TGTGCCAGCAGCCCAAACAGGGGTAATGGCAATCAGCCCCAGCATTTT.

The chain links TRBV6-5 to TRBJ1-4; 10 bases align to TRBD1. Germline CDR1 MNHEY, CDR2 SVGAGI. After removal of 6 bases from V and 8 bases from J, the junction contained 6 bases not matched to a gene. This CDR3 has 14 residues. DNA for the CDR3: TGTGCCAGCAGCTCCGGGACAGGGGTCGAAAAACTGTTTTTT. Protein product: CASSSGTGVEKLFF.